This entry concerns a single T cell receptor beta chain. This specimen belongs to a study of blood T cells in healthy people across ages. The sample providers were healthy Caucasian people from Russia, aged roughly 6 to 90. This CDR3 comprises 13 residues. V lost 10 bases, J lost 6 bases, and 13 bases lay in between. The germline gives CDR1 MNHNY, CDR2 SVGAGI (reference sequence). Primed by a sample-barcoded 5' primer and a J-beta primer mix, a second PCR proceeded for roughly 7 to 12 cycles. One entry per CDR3 protein, called by TCRdb with MiXCR from the 5' RACE reads. The sample has some 1,000,000 distinct CDR3 sequences, about 25% seen once. These data were also reused for a study on T cells of mothers and their children.

The chain recombines TRBV6-6 with TRBJ1-6; no definite D call. Sequencing was performed on blood. The origin of this receptor is a girl aged 2-10 years in good health. The CDR3 bases are TGTGCCACCCTACCATCTTTTAATTCACCCCTCCACTTT. Translation: CATLPSFNSPLHF.